The sequence of this T cell receptor (beta chain) was determined in a study of tumor and adjacent non-tumor tissue in lung cancer. General study findings and limits: Tumor repertoires had a smaller top 100 clone share than normal lung.

This sample's RNA came from whole unsorted tissue. About this clonotype itself: Its antigen is unknown.

TCRbeta libraries were built with three rounds of nested PCR, modified from ARM-PCR. Each CDR3 protein is one row after TCRdb ran MiXCR on the multiplex PCR reads. Of around 99,000 distinct CDR3 sequences in the sample, roughly 77% were seen once. The CDR3 runs to 15 residues. The ends were cut back, 5 bases at V and 1 base at J, with 15 bases in the middle. Germline CDR1 is SGHAT and CDR2 is FQDESV (reference sequence). The chain has TRBV11-1 and TRBJ2-7, with unresolved D. This clonotype was sampled from a woman aged 55-70 years with non-small cell lung cancer. Sequencing was performed on lung tumor tissue. CDR3: CASSPMGCGSYEQYF. The DNA for the CDR3 is TGTGCCAGCAGCCCCATGGGGTGTGGGTCCTACGAGCAGTACTTC.